The 13 T cell receptor beta chains reported below all come from one sample, sequenced in a study of blood T cell repertoires in COVID-19. The method was immunoSEQ multiplex PCR; TCRdb's version includes in-frame clones alone and lacks a portion of them. The data show 400,000 to 450,000 clones, approximately 90% seen once. What was sequenced was peripheral blood. The receptors originated from a middle-aged woman with COVID-19, enrolled during active disease.

This clone has more than one count but fewer than ten. The chain is built from TRBV29-1 and TRBJ2-1, with a tentative D call TRBD1 (6 bases). Germline V CDR1 and CDR2: SQVTM, ANQGSEA. The V end was cut by 4 bases, the J end by 12 bases, with 13 bases between. This CDR3 has 11 residues. CDR3 amino acids: CSVAGAQGQFF. Written as DNA, the CDR3 is TGCAGCGTTGCAGGGGCACAGGGGCAGTTCTTC.

The chain employs TRBV4-3 and TRBJ1-1; 10 nucleotides match TRBD1. With 3 bases clipped from V and 4 bases from J, the junction kept 5 bases outside the gene matches. CDR1 LGHNA and CDR2 YSLEER come from the germline V gene. This CDR3 spans 15 amino acids. The CDR3 nucleotides read TGCGCCAGCAGCCAGGGGACAGGGGCCTTCACTGAAGCTTTCTTT. Its protein is CASSQGTGAFTEAFF.

V usage is TRBV7-3 and J usage is TRBJ2-3, with TRBD1 matching over 10 bases. V was clipped by 2 bases and J by 4 bases; unmatched bases: 3. The CDR3 length is 15 residues. The germline V gene has CDR1 SGHTA and CDR2 FQGTGA. The CDR3 protein is CASSLFGQGADTQYF. In nucleotides, the CDR3 is TGTGCCAGCAGCTTATTTGGACAGGGGGCAGATACGCAGTATTTT.

This clone was seen a single time. V is TRBV7-9 and J is TRBJ1-4, with 10 bases fitting TRBD1. CDR3 length: 17 residues. From germline, CDR1 is SEHNR and CDR2 FQNEAQ (reference sequence). The J segment lost 2 bases and the V segment lost 2 bases, leaving 5 bases of the junction unmatched. The CDR3 coding sequence is TGTGCCAGCAGCTTAAGGCGGACAGGGGGGACTAATGAAAAACTGTTTTTT. Protein sequence: CASSLRRTGGTNEKLFF.

This chain uses TRBV3-1 (or the pseudogene TRBV3-2) with TRBJ1-1, with TRBD1 matching over 10 bases. Losses at the gene ends were 1 base for V and 4 bases for J; bases not matched to a gene: 3. Germline V gene sequence: CDR1 LGHDT, CDR2 YNNKEL (reference sequence). This CDR3 region has 15 residues. CDR3 region: CASSQGDRGRTEAFF. In DNA form, the CDR3 reads TGTGCCAGCAGCCAAGGAGACAGGGGGCGCACTGAAGCTTTCTTT.

The CDR3 bases are TGTGCCAGCAGCTTAGCGCCTAGGACAGCAAATCAGCCCCAGCATTTT. It yields the protein CASSLAPRTANQPQHF. The chain joins TRBV7-2 to TRBJ1-5, with D possibly being TRBD1 (6 bases). V lost 0 bases and J lost 4, with 13 bases in between. CDR3 length equals 16 residues. The V gene's germline CDR1 is SGHTA and CDR2 FQGNSA.

The chain recombines TRBV7-2 with TRBJ1-1, with D tentatively TRBD1 (5 bases). The V end lost 3 bases, the J end lost 3 bases, and 8 bases lay between the germline ends. The CDR3 covers 13 residues. Germline-derived CDR1 and CDR2 are SGHTA and FQGNSA. The CDR3 sequence is CASSFREYTEAFF. The CDR3 DNA reads as TGTGCCAGCAGCTTCAGGGAATACACTGAAGCTTTCTTT.

This chain links TRBV7-2 with TRBJ2-1; 10 bases agree with TRBD2. V dropped 4 bases and J dropped 9; count of bases not matched to a gene: 9. The CDR3 covers 15 residues. Germline values: CDR1 SGHTA, CDR2 FQGNSA. The CDR3 is CASSSLAGVRSEQFF. Written as DNA, the CDR3 is TGTGCCAGCAGCTCCCTAGCGGGAGTCCGGAGTGAGCAGTTCTTC.

As concerns this clone: The sample carries other DNA sequences with the same CDR3. The chain couples TRBV6-6 to TRBJ2-2, with TRBD1 as a possible D gene (5 bases). The germline gives CDR1 MNHNY, CDR2 SVGAGI (reference sequence). The CDR3 spans 13 residues. V was trimmed by 5 bases and J by 1 base, leaving 5 bases between them. The CDR3 DNA reads as TGTGCCAGCAGTAGGGGGAACACCGGGGAGCTGTTTTTT. It is translated as CASSRGNTGELFF.

The chain combines TRBV5-8 with TRBJ2-7; maybe TRBD1 (5 bases). Trimming took off 0 bases at V and 3 bases at J, with 7 bases between the two ends. This CDR3 comprises 13 residues. CDR1 and CDR2 (germline): SGHTS, YDEGEE. As DNA, the CDR3 is TGTGCCAGCAGCTTGGCTGGACACTACGAGCAGTACTTC. This sequence encodes CASSLAGHYEQYF.

The chain recombines TRBV9 with TRBJ1-1, with 8 positions matching TRBD1. The CDR3 runs to 15 residues. Germline CDR1 is SGDLS and CDR2 is YYNGEE. The V gene end was trimmed by 0 bases and the J gene end by 3 bases; junction bases not matched to a gene: 4. For the CDR3, the DNA is TGTGCCAGCAGCGTAGTGGCAGGGGGCGACACTGAAGCTTTCTTT. Residues: CASSVVAGGDTEAFF.

The V call is TRBV9, the J call TRBJ1-2; D may be TRBD1 (6 bases). V was clipped by 1 base and J by 6 bases, with 10 bases between them. This CDR3 is built from 13 residues. Germline V gives CDR1 SGDLS, CDR2 YYNGEE. CDR3 protein: CASSVQGWDGYTF. In DNA, the CDR3 is TGTGCCAGCAGCGTACAGGGGTGGGATGGCTACACCTTC.

The CDR3 nucleotides read TGCGCCAGCAGCCTCTCAGACAGGGCCTACGAGCAGTACTTC. It codes for CASSLSDRAYEQYF. The gene calls are TRBV4-3 and TRBJ2-7; 7 positions agree with TRBD1. Germline values: CDR1 LGHNA, CDR2 YSLEER. V lost 4 bases, J lost 2 bases, and 5 bases stayed unmatched. CDR3 size: 14 residues.